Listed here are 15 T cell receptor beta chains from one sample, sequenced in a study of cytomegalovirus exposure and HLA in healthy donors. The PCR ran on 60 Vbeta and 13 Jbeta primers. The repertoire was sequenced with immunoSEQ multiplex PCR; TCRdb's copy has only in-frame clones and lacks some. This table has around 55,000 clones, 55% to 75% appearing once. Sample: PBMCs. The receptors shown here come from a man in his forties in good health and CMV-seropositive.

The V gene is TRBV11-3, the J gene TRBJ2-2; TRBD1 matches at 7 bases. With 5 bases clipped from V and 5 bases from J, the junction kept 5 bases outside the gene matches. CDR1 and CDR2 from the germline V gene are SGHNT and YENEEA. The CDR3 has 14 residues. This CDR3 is CASSPGTETGELFF. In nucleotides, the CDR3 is TGTGCCAGCAGCCCCGGGACAGAGACCGGGGAGCTGTTTTTT. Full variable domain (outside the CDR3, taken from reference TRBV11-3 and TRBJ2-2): EAGVVQSPRYKIIEKKQPVAFWCNPISGHNTLYWYLQNLGQGPELLIRYENEEAVDDSQLPKDRFSAERLKGVDSTLKIQPAELGDSAVYLCASSPGTETGELFFGEGSRLTVL.

CDR3 in DNA: TGCAGCGTTGACGGGACAGGGGACTACGAGCAGTACTTC. This translates into CSVDGTGDYEQYF. This chain uses TRBV29-1 with TRBJ2-7, with 10 bases aligning to TRBD1. The CDR3 covers 13 residues. The V segment lost 3 bases and the J segment 3 bases; nucleotides outside the gene matches: 2. The germline gives CDR1 SQVTM, CDR2 ANQGSEA.

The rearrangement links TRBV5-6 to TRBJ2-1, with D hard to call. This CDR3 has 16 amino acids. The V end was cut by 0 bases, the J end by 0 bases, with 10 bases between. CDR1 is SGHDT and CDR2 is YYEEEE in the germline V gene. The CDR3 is CASSLAPWSSYNEQFF. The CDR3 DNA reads TGTGCCAGCAGCTTGGCGCCGTGGAGCTCCTACAATGAGCAGTTCTTC.

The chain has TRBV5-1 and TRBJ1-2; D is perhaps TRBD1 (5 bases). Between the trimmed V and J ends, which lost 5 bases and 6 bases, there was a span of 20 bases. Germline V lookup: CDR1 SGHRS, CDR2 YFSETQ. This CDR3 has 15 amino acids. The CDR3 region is CASSRGMGGSNGYTF. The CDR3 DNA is TGCGCCAGCAGTCGGGGGATGGGAGGATCTAATGGCTACACCTTC.

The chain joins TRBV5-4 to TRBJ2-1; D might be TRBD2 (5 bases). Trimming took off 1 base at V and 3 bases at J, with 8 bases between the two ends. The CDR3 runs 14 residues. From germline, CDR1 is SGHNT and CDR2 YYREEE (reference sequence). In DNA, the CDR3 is TGTGCCAGCAGCTTGCCAGGACTCTACAATGAGCAGTTCTTC. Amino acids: CASSLPGLYNEQFF.

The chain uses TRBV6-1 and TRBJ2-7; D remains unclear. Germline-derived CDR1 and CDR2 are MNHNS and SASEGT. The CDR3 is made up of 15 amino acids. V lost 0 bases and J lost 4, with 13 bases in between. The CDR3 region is CASSEALHSQYEQYF. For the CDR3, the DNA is TGTGCCAGCAGTGAAGCGCTCCACAGCCAGTACGAGCAGTACTTC.

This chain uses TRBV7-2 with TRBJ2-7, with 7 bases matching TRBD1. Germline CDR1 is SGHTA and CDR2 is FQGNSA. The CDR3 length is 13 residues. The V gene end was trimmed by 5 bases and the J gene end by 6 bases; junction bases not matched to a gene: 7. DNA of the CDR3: TGTGCCAGCAGCCTAAGACAGGGAACCGAGCAGTACTTC. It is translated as CASSLRQGTEQYF.

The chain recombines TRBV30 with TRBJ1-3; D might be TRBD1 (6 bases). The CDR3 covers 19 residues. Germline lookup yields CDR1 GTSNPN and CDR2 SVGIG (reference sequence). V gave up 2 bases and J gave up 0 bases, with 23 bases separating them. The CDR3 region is CAWSPFQGSFFSSGNTIYF. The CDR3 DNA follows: TGTGCCTGGAGTCCATTCCAGGGGTCATTCTTCTCCTCTGGAAACACCATATATTTT.

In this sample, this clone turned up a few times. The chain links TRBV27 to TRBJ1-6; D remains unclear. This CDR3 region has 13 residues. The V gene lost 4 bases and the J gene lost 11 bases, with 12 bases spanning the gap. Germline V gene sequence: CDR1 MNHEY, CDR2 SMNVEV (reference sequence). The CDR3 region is CASSSGIRAPLHF. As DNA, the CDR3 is TGTGCCAGCAGTTCGGGGATTCGGGCACCCCTCCACTTT.

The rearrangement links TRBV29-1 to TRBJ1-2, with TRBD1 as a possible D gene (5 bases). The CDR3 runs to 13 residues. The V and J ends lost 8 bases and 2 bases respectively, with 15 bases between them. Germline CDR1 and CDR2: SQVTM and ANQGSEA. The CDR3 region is CSTNGADNYGYTF. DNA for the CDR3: TGCAGCACGAATGGGGCCGACAACTATGGCTACACCTTC. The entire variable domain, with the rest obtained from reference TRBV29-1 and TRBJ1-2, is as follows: SAVISQKPSRDICQRGTSLTIQCQVDSQVTMMFWYRQQPGQSLTLIATANQGSEATYESGFVIDKFPISRPNLTFSTLTVSNMSPEDSSIYLCSTNGADNYGYTFGSGTRLTVV.

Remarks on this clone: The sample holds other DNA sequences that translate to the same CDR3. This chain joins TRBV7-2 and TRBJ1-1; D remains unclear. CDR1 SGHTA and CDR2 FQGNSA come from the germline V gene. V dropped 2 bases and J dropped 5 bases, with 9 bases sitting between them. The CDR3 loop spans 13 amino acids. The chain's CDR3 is CASSLRGRTEAFF. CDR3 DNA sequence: TGTGCCAGCAGCTTACGAGGGAGGACTGAAGCTTTCTTT. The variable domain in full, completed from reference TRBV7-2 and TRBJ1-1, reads GAGVSQSPSNKVTEKGKDVELRCDPISGHTALYWYRQSLGQGLEFLIYFQGNSAPDKSGLPSDRFSAERTGGSVSTLTIQRTQQEDSAVYLCASSLRGRTEAFFGQGTRLTVV.

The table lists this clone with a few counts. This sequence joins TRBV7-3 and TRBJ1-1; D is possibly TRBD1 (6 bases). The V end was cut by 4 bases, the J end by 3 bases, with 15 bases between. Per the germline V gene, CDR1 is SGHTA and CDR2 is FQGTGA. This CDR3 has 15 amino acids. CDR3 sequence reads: CASSSEGGRDTEAFF. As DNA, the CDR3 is TGTGCCAGCAGCTCCGAGGGGGGGCGAGACACTGAAGCTTTCTTT. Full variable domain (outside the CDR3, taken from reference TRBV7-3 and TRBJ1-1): GAGVSQTPSNKVTEKGKYVELRCDPISGHTALYWYRQSLGQGPEFLIYFQGTGAADDSGLPNDRFFAVRPEGSVSTLKIQRTERGDSAVYLCASSSEGGRDTEAFFGQGTRLTVV.

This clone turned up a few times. CDR3 in amino acids: CASSSLLAGLTYEQYF. The CDR3, as DNA: TGTGCCAGCAGTTCCCTTCTAGCGGGCTTAACCTACGAGCAGTACTTC. The V gene is TRBV27, the J gene TRBJ2-7, with 8 bases identical to TRBD2. The CDR3 sequence is 16 residues long. Unmatched junction bases numbered 10, after V lost 4 bases and J lost 2 bases. Germline lookup yields CDR1 MNHEY and CDR2 SMNVEV (reference sequence).

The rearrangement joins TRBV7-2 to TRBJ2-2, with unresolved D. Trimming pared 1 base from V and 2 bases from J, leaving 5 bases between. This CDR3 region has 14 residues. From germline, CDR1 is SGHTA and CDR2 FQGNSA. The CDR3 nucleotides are TGTGCCAGCAGCTTAGGACAAAACACCGGGGAGCTGTTTTTT. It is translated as CASSLGQNTGELFF.

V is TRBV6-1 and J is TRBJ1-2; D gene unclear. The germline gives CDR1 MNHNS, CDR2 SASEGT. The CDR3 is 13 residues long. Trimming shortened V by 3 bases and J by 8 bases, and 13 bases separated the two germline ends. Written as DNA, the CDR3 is TGTGCCAGCAGTGATTGGGGAGTAAGCGGCTACACCTTC. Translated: CASSDWGVSGYTF.